The TCR beta chain described here comes from a study of cytomegalovirus exposure and HLA in healthy donors. PCR used 60 Vbeta primers and 13 Jbeta primers. Method: immunoSEQ multiplex PCR; TCRdb's copy keeps in-frame clones and lacks some. Here the sample spans 160,000 or so clones, roughly 82% being singletons. The TCR comes from a woman aged 45-59 years in good health and CMV-seronegative. Material for sequencing was PBMCs.

DNA for the CDR3: TGTGCCAGTAGTATGCAGGAGGGGCCCTACGAGCAGTACTTC. Its protein is CASSMQEGPYEQYF. The chain is built from TRBV19 and TRBJ2-5; TRBD2 might be the D (6 bases). The J call may be incorrect, as the DNA end agrees better with TRBJ2-7. Germline assignment: CDR1 LNHDA and CDR2 SQIVND (reference sequence). This CDR3 has 14 residues.